This T cell receptor (beta chain) was recovered during a study of T cells after yellow fever vaccination. TCRdb re-derived calls from the 5' RACE reads in MiXCR, one entry per CDR3 protein. The table lists approximately 600,000 distinct CDR3 sequences, roughly an eighth of them singletons. Findings of the study overall: A faster peak, day 5 versus 15, was reached by the weaker secondary response.

Germline V gene data show CDR1 as SGHAT and CDR2 as FQNNGV. Trimming removed 6 bases at V and 0 bases at J, with 11 bases between. The CDR3 consists of 14 residues. A few counts support this clonotype. The antigen remains undetermined. Sample: PBMCs, taken on the day of the yellow fever booster vaccination. The sequence came from a man aged 25-45 years who received the YFV17D yellow fever vaccine. J is TRBJ1-1 and V is TRBV11-2; D remains ambiguous. The CDR3 sequence: CASSEGRLNTEAFF. The CDR3 bases are TGTGCCAGCAGTGAGGGAAGGCTGAACACTGAAGCTTTCTTT. Full variable domain (outside the CDR3, taken from reference TRBV11-2 and TRBJ1-1): EAGVAQSPRYKIIEKRQSVAFWCNPISGHATLYWYQQILGQGPKLLIQFQNNGVVDDSQLPKDRFSAERLKGVDSTLKIQPAKLEDSAVYLCASSEGRLNTEAFFGQGTRLTVV.